The 9 T cell receptor beta chains below come from one sample, sequenced in a study of cytomegalovirus exposure and HLA in healthy donors. A multiplex PCR was run with 60 Vbeta primers and 13 Jbeta primers. Sequencing used immunoSEQ multiplex PCR; TCRdb keeps in-frame clones, though not all of them. There are around 220,000 clones in the sample; about 83% occur only once, and just over 1.4% lies in the top ten. Sequencing was carried out using PBMCs. The origin of the receptors is a girl aged 10 to 17 in good health and CMV-seronegative.

The V gene is TRBV15, the J gene TRBJ1-5; 8 bases line up with TRBD1. CDR1 and CDR2 from the germline V gene are LNHNV and YYDKDF (reference sequence). V dropped 5 bases and J dropped 7; count of bases not matched to a gene: 7. There are 14 residues in the CDR3. The CDR3 DNA follows: TGTGCCACCAGCCAGGGGGCTTGGGTCCAGCCCCAGCATTTT. Translation gives CATSQGAWVQPQHF.

The genes are TRBV5-1 and TRBJ2-1; 7 bases map to TRBD1. J was trimmed by 8 bases and V by 1 base; bases with no gene match: 9. The CDR3 totals 15 residues. CDR1 and CDR2 (germline): SGHRS, YFSETQ. CDR3 in amino acids: CASSLFGTGADEQFF. CDR3 coding DNA: TGCGCCAGCAGCTTGTTCGGAACAGGGGCCGATGAGCAGTTCTTC.

The chain combines TRBV7-8 with TRBJ2-5, with TRBD2 as a possible D gene (5 bases). The CDR3 loop spans 14 amino acids. Germline V lookup: CDR1 SGHVS, CDR2 FQNEAQ. V was trimmed by 3 bases and J by 5 bases, leaving 13 bases between them. In nucleotides, the CDR3 is TGTGCCAGCAGCTTCTCTCGGGGTAGGGAGACCCAGTACTTC. This encodes CASSFSRGRETQYF.

The rearrangement uses TRBV12-5 and TRBJ2-1, with 7 bases lining up with TRBD1. V dropped 0 bases and J dropped 8; count of bases not matched to a gene: 10. Germline CDR1 and CDR2: LGHNT and FRNRAP. CDR3 size: 16 residues. CDR3 DNA: TGTGCTAGTGGTTTGGTACGTCGACAGGGTAAGGATGAGCAGTTCTTC. Protein: CASGLVRRQGKDEQFF.

The genes are TRBV28 and TRBJ1-1; 9 nucleotides agree with TRBD1. The length of the CDR3 is 13 residues. CDR1 is MDHEN, CDR2 SYDVKM, per germline. With 7 bases clipped from V and 4 bases from J, the junction kept 4 bases outside the gene matches. This CDR3 reads CASTATGGTEAFF. The CDR3 DNA reads TGTGCCAGCACCGCGACAGGGGGCACTGAAGCTTTCTTT.

The CDR3 DNA is TGTGCCAGCAGCTTAAGAGTTTACACTGAAGCTTTCTTT. It translates to CASSLRVYTEAFF. The chain combines TRBV7-9 with TRBJ1-1, with no clear D. The CDR3 consists of 13 residues. The V end lost 2 bases, the J end lost 3 bases, and 7 bases lay between the germline ends. CDR1 SEHNR and CDR2 FQNEAQ come from the germline V gene (reference sequence).

The chain has TRBV6-1 and TRBJ2-1; TRBD2 matches at 12 bases. Unmatched junction bases numbered 7, after V lost 4 bases and J lost 3 bases. From germline, CDR1 is MNHNS and CDR2 SASEGT. The CDR3 spans 17 residues. The CDR3 DNA follows: TGTGCCAGCAGTGTACCTCCGGGACTAGCGGGCTACAATGAGCAGTTCTTC. This codes for CASSVPPGLAGYNEQFF.

The chain uses TRBV28 and TRBJ1-2; D is unclear. With 6 bases removed from V and 8 bases from J, the gap between germline ends came to 19 bases. CDR1 and CDR2 from the germline V gene are MDHEN and SYDVKM. The CDR3 runs to 14 residues. CDR3 DNA sequence: TGTGCCAGCAGCCCAATCCTCGACAACCACGGCTACACCTTC. This encodes CASSPILDNHGYTF.

The genes are TRBV10-3 and TRBJ2-6; possibly TRBD1 for D (5 bases). Trimming shortened V by 10 bases and J by 2 bases, and 15 bases separated the two germline ends. Germline CDR1 reads ENHRY; CDR2 reads SYGVKD. This CDR3 comprises 15 residues. The CDR3 protein is CATTGVLPGANVLTF. CDR3 DNA: TGTGCCACTACAGGTGTTCTACCTGGGGCCAACGTCCTGACTTTC.